This is a list of T cell receptor beta chains from one sample in a study of cytomegalovirus exposure and HLA in healthy donors. Profiling relied on immunoSEQ multiplex PCR, and the TCRdb table lists in-frame clones only, not all of them. The sample has approximately 120,000 clones. Input material: PBMCs. These receptors were obtained from a man in his forties in good health and CMV-seronegative. Both conserved end residues are part of each CDR3. Fields, in order: V gene, J gene, CDR3 protein.

TRBV7-2	TRBJ2-7	CASSLVGLAGYEQYF
TRBV5-1	TRBJ2-1	CASSLGAGTSGRSNEQFF
TRBV10-3	TRBJ2-3	CAISEPSGLADTQYF
TRBV28	.	CASRRGQGSYEQYF
TRBV7-9	TRBJ2-3	CASSLGRSTDTQYF
TRBV11-2	TRBJ2-5	CASSNLGGVVTQYF
TRBV18	TRBJ2-2	CASSPGAETGELFF
TRBV6-1	.	CASRARGLGNYEQYF
TRBV5-1	TRBJ1-1	CASATGVGYEAFF
TRBV10-3	TRBJ2-3	CAISELKGATDTQYF
TRBV4-1	TRBJ2-1	CASSQDAPGGYNEQFF
TRBV18	TRBJ2-7	CASSVLAGSSYEQYF
TRBV20-1	TRBJ1-2	CSALANYGYTF
TRBV6-1	TRBJ2-7	CASLFVTGKTYEQYF
TRBV11-1	TRBJ2-2	CASSSQLAGGTGELFF
TRBV6-1	TRBJ1-1	CASSEGRGRTMGTEAFF
TRBV23-1	TRBJ2-5	CASSAGVGREGLRRLTQYF
TRBV7-7	TRBJ2-1	CASSLFAGGKYNEQFF
TRBV5-6	TRBJ2-5	CASSPAGSGRGRETQYF
TRBV5-6	TRBJ2-1	CASSLMVGGPPYEQFF
TRBV27	TRBJ1-1	CASRGDRANEAFF
TRBV6-1	TRBJ1-5	CASSAMGGSNQPQHF
TRBV28	TRBJ1-2	CASSPGTGARYGYTF
TRBV5-4	TRBJ1-2	CASSLGIQGNYGYTF
TRBV11-3	TRBJ1-1	CASSPPLPGNMNTEAFF
TRBV20-1	TRBJ1-2	CVTGSNYGYTF
TRBV28	TRBJ2-7	CASSLLQGADGGSYEQYF
TRBV6-1	TRBJ1-5	CASKEAGGPQHF
TRBV10-2	TRBJ1-1	CASSDRDRLGAEAFF
TRBV9	TRBJ2-1	CASSAASGSSYNEQFF
TRBV27	TRBJ2-1	CASTPGTGKYNEQFF
TRBV7-3	TRBJ2-3	CASSLSGSGTSDTQYF
TRBV19	TRBJ2-6	CASSGGTGGSGANVLTF
TRBV11-3	TRBJ2-3	CASSLVTGTTDTQYF
TRBV5-6	TRBJ1-3	CASRPTFSPGNTIYF
TRBV7-9	TRBJ2-1	CASSLPSGRAIEQFF
TRBV7-6	TRBJ2-3	CASSPDRGEDTQYF
TRBV10-3	TRBJ2-7	CAISDSTGTYEQYF
TRBV5-1	TRBJ2-1	CASSYSLLRFF
TRBV5-6	TRBJ2-3	CASRHLTGVLTDTQYF
TRBV11-3	TRBJ1-1	CASSLDVEAFF
TRBV7-8	TRBJ2-1	CASSPRTSGGQFF
TRBV6-5	TRBJ2-7	CASSYGDRQVYEQYF
TRBV7-9	TRBJ2-1	CASSLGTSGNNEQFF
TRBV29-1	TRBJ2-6	CSASSGANVLTF
TRBV2	TRBJ2-7	CASSDQVEQYF
TRBV28	TRBJ1-1	CASTEQGVGTEAFF
TRBV10-3	TRBJ2-2	CAIRQRLAEFANTGELFF
TRBV13	TRBJ2-7	CASSHRTSGSYEQYF
TRBV27	TRBJ2-6	CASSFLGSSGANVLTF